What follows describes a single T cell receptor (beta chain). A second PCR, run for about 6 to 11 cycles, used a sample-barcoded 5' primer plus a J-beta primer mix. TCRdb processed the 5' RACE reads anew with MiXCR; each CDR3 protein has one entry. The table lists about 1.1 million distinct CDR3 sequences, around two fifths of them singletons. The germline V gene has CDR1 LGHDT and CDR2 YNNKEL (reference sequence). This CDR3 has 14 residues. V was cut by 2 bases and J by 7 bases, with 9 bases left in between. The data are from a study of blood T cells in healthy people across ages. The sequencing input was blood. The rearrangement links TRBV3-1 to TRBJ1-6, with TRBD1 as a possible D gene (6 bases). This TCR was sampled from a young man in good health. The CDR3 sequence: CASSQRQGNSPLHF. The DNA for the CDR3 is TGTGCCAGCAGCCAAAGGCAGGGGAATTCACCCCTCCACTTT. Drawing the rest from reference TRBV3-1 and TRBJ1-6, the complete variable domain is DTAVSQTPKYLVTQMGNDKSIKCEQNLGHDTMYWYKQDSKKFLKIMFSYNNKELIINETVPNRFSPKSPDKAHLNLHINSLELGDSAVYFCASSQRQGNSPLHFGNGTRLTVT.